This entry lists 16 T cell receptor beta chains sequenced from one sample in a study of blood T cell repertoires in COVID-19. Assay: immunoSEQ multiplex PCR; the TCRdb copy retains only in-frame clones and omits some. The table lists 150,000 to 180,000 clones, approximately 82% of them singletons. Sequenced: peripheral blood. The receptors originated from a woman in her forties or fifties with acute or convalescent COVID-19.

A single count supports this clone. The rearrangement links TRBV28 to TRBJ1-4; 9 nucleotides align to TRBD1. V was pared by 3 bases and J by 8 bases, with 1 base of the junction left unmatched. Germline V CDR1 and CDR2: MDHEN, SYDVKM. CDR3 length: 13 amino acids. The CDR3 protein is CASSLGTGEKLFF. Written as DNA, the CDR3 is TGTGCCAGCAGTTTGGGGACAGGGGAAAAACTGTTTTTT. Combining the CDR3 with reference TRBV28 and TRBJ1-4 gives the whole variable domain DVKVTQSSRYLVKRTGEKVFLECVQDMDHENMFWYRQDPGLGLRLIYFSYDVKMKEKGDIPEGYSVSREKKERFSLILESASTNQTSMYLCASSLGTGEKLFFGSGTQLSVL.

This chain joins TRBV12-3 or TRBV12-4 and TRBJ1-2; D gene unclear. This CDR3 is built from 12 residues. Trimming shortened V by 7 bases and J by 7 bases, and 13 bases separated the two germline ends. CDR3 region: CASTPLYSGYTF. Here the CDR3 DNA reads TGTGCCAGCACTCCACTTTACAGTGGCTACACCTTC.

The genes are TRBV12-5 and TRBJ2-1, with 7 bases fitting TRBD2. Germline V gene sequence: CDR1 LGHNT, CDR2 FRNRAP. V gave up 1 base and J gave up 5 bases; unmatched junction bases: 2. CDR3 length equals 14 residues. DNA of the CDR3: TGTGCTAGTGGTTTGGAACTAGCGAACAATGAGCAGTTCTTC. It encodes CASGLELANNEQFF.

With respect to this clone: Germline and junction disagree at one end, which may indicate a read error. The same CDR3 arises from other DNA sequences in this sample as well. J is TRBJ1-5 and V is TRBV7-2, with no clear D. The CDR3 extends over 13 amino acids. CDR1 is SGHTA, CDR2 FQGNSA, per germline. The CDR3 DNA reads as TGCGCCAGCAGCGCCGGTCGCAATCAGCCCCAGCATTTT. Translated: CASSAGRNQPQHF. Full variable domain (outside the CDR3, taken from reference TRBV7-2 and TRBJ1-5): GAGVSQSPSNKVTEKGKDVELRCDPISGHTALYWYRQSLGQGLEFLIYFQGNSAPDKSGLPSDRFSAERTGGSVSTLTIQRTQQEDSAVYLCASSAGRNQPQHFGDGTRLSIL.

V usage is TRBV5-6 and J usage is TRBJ1-6, with D perhaps TRBD1 (6 bases). In germline, CDR1 is SGHDT, CDR2 YYEEEE. The CDR3 totals 14 residues. The V end lost 0 bases, the J end lost 7 bases, and 8 bases lay between the germline ends. CDR3 region: CASSLDRANSPLHF. CDR3 nucleotide sequence: TGTGCCAGCAGCTTGGACAGGGCCAATTCACCCCTCCACTTT.

In nucleotides, the CDR3 is TGTGCCAGCAGGGAGGCAGATACGCAGTATTTT. Its protein is CASREADTQYF. This sequence joins TRBV7-2 and TRBJ2-3; tentatively, D is TRBD2 (5 bases). In germline, CDR1 is SGHTA, CDR2 FQGNSA. Trimming shortened V by 6 bases and J by 4 bases, and 5 bases separated the two germline ends. The CDR3 has 11 amino acids.

This clone was observed a handful of times. The CDR3 coding sequence is TGTGCCAGCAGCCCCGCCCCTCTAGGGCAGTTCTTC. Encoded protein: CASSPAPLGQFF. The genes are TRBV6-6 and TRBJ2-1, with no clear D. The V and J ends lost 6 bases and 12 bases respectively, with 15 bases between them. The CDR3 contains 12 residues. Germline V lookup: CDR1 MNHNY, CDR2 SVGAGI (reference sequence).

V and J are TRBV5-4 and TRBJ2-2; maybe TRBD2 (5 bases). The V end was cut by 5 bases, the J end by 2 bases, with 25 bases between. From germline, CDR1 is SGHNT and CDR2 YYREEE (reference sequence). CDR3 length: 19 amino acids. The CDR3 coding sequence is TGTGCCAGCAGTCCCCCGGGAAAGGGTTCCCCTCAAAACACCGGGGAGCTGTTTTTT. Translation: CASSPPGKGSPQNTGELFF.

The chain carries TRBV11-2 and TRBJ1-2; TRBD1 is a possible D gene (5 bases). CDR3 length equals 16 residues. In germline, CDR1 is SGHAT, CDR2 FQNNGV. V was pared by 0 bases and J by 5 bases, with 16 bases between. As DNA, the CDR3 is TGTGCCAGCAGCTTAGATGGGGGAACCGGGGGATATGGCTACACCTTC. As protein: CASSLDGGTGGYGYTF. Full variable domain (remainder filled in from reference TRBV11-2 and TRBJ1-2): EAGVAQSPRYKIIEKRQSVAFWCNPISGHATLYWYQQILGQGPKLLIQFQNNGVVDDSQLPKDRFSAERLKGVDSTLKIQPAKLEDSAVYLCASSLDGGTGGYGYTFGSGTRLTVV.

This chain links TRBV3-1 (or the pseudogene TRBV3-2) with TRBJ2-5; 10 bases match TRBD2. V was pared by 6 bases and J by 5 bases, with 12 bases of the junction left unmatched. This CDR3 has 16 residues. The germline CDR1 and CDR2 sequences are LGHDT and YNNKEL (reference sequence). This CDR3 is CASRSLAGVFEETQYF. CDR3 nucleotides: TGTGCCAGCAGGTCTCTAGCGGGAGTTTTTGAGGAGACCCAGTACTTC.

The chain carries TRBV4-1 and TRBJ2-5, with a tentative D call TRBD2 (6 bases). The length of the CDR3 is 16 residues. Trimming shortened V by 1 base and J by 5 bases, and 17 bases separated the two germline ends. Germline values: CDR1 MGHRA, CDR2 YSYEKL. CDR3 loop: CASSQGSRGPHETQYF. In DNA form, the CDR3 reads TGCGCCAGCAGCCAAGGATCGCGGGGACCGCATGAGACCCAGTACTTC.

J is TRBJ1-4 and V is TRBV9; 8 bases fit TRBD1. J gave up 3 bases and V 3 bases, and 1 base lay outside the gene matches. CDR1 and CDR2 (germline): SGDLS, YYNGEE. This CDR3 has 14 residues. CDR3 residues: CASSAGGPNEKLFF. DNA for the CDR3: TGTGCCAGCAGCGCAGGGGGCCCTAATGAAAAACTGTTTTTT.

The chain links TRBV19 to TRBJ2-1; TRBD2 matches 11 bases. J gave up 9 bases and V 6 bases, and 10 bases lay outside the gene matches. The CDR3 is 15 residues long. Germline V gene sequence: CDR1 LNHDA, CDR2 SQIVND (reference sequence). CDR3 region: CASSPGLAGPGEQFF. The CDR3 nucleotides are TGTGCCAGTAGCCCCGGACTAGCGGGCCCAGGTGAGCAGTTCTTC.

The chain links TRBV9 to TRBJ2-2; D not certain. The germline V and J ends were trimmed by 0 bases and 2 bases, with 8 bases remaining between them. The CDR3 runs to 15 residues. Germline CDR1 is SGDLS and CDR2 is YYNGEE. The chain's CDR3 is CASSVASVNTGELFF. The CDR3 DNA follows: TGTGCCAGCAGCGTAGCTAGTGTCAACACCGGGGAGCTGTTTTTT.

J is TRBJ1-1 and V is TRBV6-5, with a tentative D call TRBD1 (6 bases). The germline CDR1 and CDR2 sequences are MNHEY and SVGAGI. Trimming took off 7 bases at V and 8 bases at J, with 20 bases between the two ends. The CDR3 runs to 14 residues. CDR3 amino acids: CASNPGWGRGEAFF. The CDR3 DNA reads as TGTGCCAGCAACCCCGGTTGGGGGAGGGGGGAAGCTTTCTTT.

This clone was seen more than once but under ten times. The J gene is TRBJ1-5, the V gene TRBV7-2; D perhaps matches TRBD1 (6 bases). CDR1 is SGHTA, CDR2 FQGNSA, per germline. The CDR3 consists of 15 residues. Trimming cost V 5 bases and J 0 bases, with 11 bases left between them. The chain's CDR3 is CASSPTGYSNQPQHF. The CDR3 coding sequence is TGTGCCAGCAGCCCGACAGGATATAGCAATCAGCCCCAGCATTTT.